The 9 T cell receptor beta chains given below trace back to one sample, sequenced in a study of metastatic and nonmetastatic thyroid tumors. Before thyroid surgery, none of the patients had received any treatment. TCRdb re-called the PCR reads with MiXCR. Of 20,000 to 25,000 clones listed, roughly 12% were seen once; the top ten hold roughly 25%. The sequenced sample consisted of blood. These receptors originate from a female donor with papillary thyroid cancer or a benign thyroid nodule (not recorded which). Some clones in this sample may be carry-over from other donors' samples.

This clone was picked up many times. This sequence joins TRBV20-1 and TRBJ2-1; TRBD2 is a possible D gene (5 bases). Trimming took 3 bases from V and 7 from J, leaving 10 bases between them. CDR3 length equals 12 residues. Germline CDR1 reads DFQATT; CDR2 reads SNEGSKA (reference sequence). The CDR3 loop is CSARDWWNEQFF. For the CDR3, the DNA is TGCAGTGCTAGGGACTGGTGGAATGAGCAGTTCTTC.

This clone was observed at least ten times. A single base separates this from a much larger clone, so it may be a read error. The sample contains more than one DNA sequence encoding this CDR3. The chain combines TRBV2 with TRBJ2-7; the D gene is possibly TRBD2 (5 bases). CDR3 size: 14 residues. Trimming pared 7 bases from V and 0 bases from J, leaving 13 bases between. From germline, CDR1 is SNHLY and CDR2 FYNNEI. CDR3 loop: CASTVGAVSYEQYF. In DNA form, the CDR3 reads TGTGCCAGCACAGTTGGAGCGGTCTCCTACGAGCAGTACTTC.

This clone was observed at least ten times. A much larger clone lies one base from this, so it may be a read error. Other DNA sequences in the same sample also yield this CDR3. The rearrangement joins TRBV12-3 or TRBV12-4 to TRBJ2-1; 16 bases match TRBD2. The CDR3 totals 15 residues. The DNA for the CDR3 is TGCGCCAGCAGCCCCGGGACTAGCGGGGGGGTTGAGCAGTTCTTC. Amino acid sequence: CASSPGTSGGVEQFF.

This clone has ten or more counts. The V and J genes are TRBV4-2 and TRBJ2-5; 12 bases line up with TRBD2. Trimming took 0 bases from V and 7 from J; bases not matched to a gene: 6. The CDR3 length is 16 residues. CDR1 is LGHNA and CDR2 is YNFKEQ in the germline V gene. The CDR3 DNA follows: TGTGCCAGCAGCCAAGATCTAGCGGGGGGGCTCGTGACCCAGTACTTC. Translating gives CASSQDLAGGLVTQYF.

In its sample, this clone was seen many times. The V and J genes are TRBV29-1 and TRBJ1-4; 8 nucleotides line up with TRBD1. This CDR3 contains 13 residues. V was pared by 5 bases and J by 3 bases, with 2 bases of the junction left unmatched. Germline values: CDR1 SQVTM, CDR2 ANQGSEA. The DNA for the CDR3 is TGCAGCGTTCGACAGGGGTCTAATGAAAAACTGTTTTTT. Protein: CSVRQGSNEKLFF.

This clone was observed many times. The chain has TRBV20-1 and TRBJ2-1, with 13 bases identical to TRBD2. Looked up from germline, CDR1 is DFQATT and CDR2 is SNEGSKA (reference sequence). V lost 6 bases, J lost 6 bases, and 5 bases stayed unmatched. This CDR3 is built from 14 residues. CDR3 bases: TGCAGTGCAACGGGACTAGCGGGAACCAATGAGCAGTTCTTC. Translated: CSATGLAGTNEQFF.

This clone showed up many times. V gene TRBV20-1 combines with J gene TRBJ2-5; possibly TRBD1 or TRBD2 for D (6 bases each). Germline V gene lookup returns CDR1 DFQATT and CDR2 SNEGSKA (reference sequence). This CDR3 is 16 amino acids long. Trimming pared 3 bases from V and 0 bases from J, leaving 17 bases between. CDR3 sequence: CSASQTEGGHQETQYF. Written as DNA, the CDR3 is TGCAGTGCTAGCCAGACAGAGGGGGGACACCAAGAGACCCAGTACTTC.

This clone has at least ten counts. The chain links TRBV20-1 to TRBJ1-2; maybe TRBD1 (6 bases). Trimming left V 5 bases short and J 6 bases short, with 19 bases between. This CDR3 contains 14 residues. The germline CDR1 and CDR2 sequences are DFQATT and SNEGSKA (reference sequence). This CDR3 reads CSASPGQPFHGYTF. CDR3 nucleotides: TGCAGTGCTTCCCCGGGACAACCATTTCATGGCTACACCTTC.

By frequency in the sample, this clone is medium-sized (0.01 to 0.1%). The chain couples TRBV12-3 or TRBV12-4 to TRBJ2-7; possible D gene TRBD2, 6 bases. This CDR3 region has 13 residues. V was cut by 3 bases and J by 7 bases, with 13 bases left in between. The CDR3 is CASSFSGWGEQYF. The CDR3 DNA reads as TGTGCCAGCAGTTTTAGCGGCTGGGGAGAGCAGTACTTC.